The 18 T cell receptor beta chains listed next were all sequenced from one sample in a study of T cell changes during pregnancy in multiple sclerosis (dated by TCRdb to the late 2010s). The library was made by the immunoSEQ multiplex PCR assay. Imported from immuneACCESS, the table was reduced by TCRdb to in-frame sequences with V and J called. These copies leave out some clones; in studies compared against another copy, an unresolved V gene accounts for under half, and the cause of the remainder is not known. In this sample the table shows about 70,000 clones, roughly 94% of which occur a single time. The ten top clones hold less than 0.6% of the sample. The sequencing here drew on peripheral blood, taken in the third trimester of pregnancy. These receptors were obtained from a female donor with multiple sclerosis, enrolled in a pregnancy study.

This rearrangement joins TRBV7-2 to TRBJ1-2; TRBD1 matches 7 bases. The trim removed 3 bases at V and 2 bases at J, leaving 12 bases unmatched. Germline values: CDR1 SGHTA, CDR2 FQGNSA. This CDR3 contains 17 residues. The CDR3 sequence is CASSFVGTANKNYGYTF. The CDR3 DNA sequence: TGTGCCAGCAGCTTCGTGGGGACAGCGAATAAAAACTATGGCTACACCTTC.

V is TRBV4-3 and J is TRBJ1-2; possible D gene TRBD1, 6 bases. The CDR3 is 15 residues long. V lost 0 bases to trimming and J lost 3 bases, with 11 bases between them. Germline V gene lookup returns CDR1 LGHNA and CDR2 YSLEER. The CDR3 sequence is CASSQDAGDHYGYTF. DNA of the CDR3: TGCGCCAGCAGCCAAGATGCAGGGGATCACTATGGCTACACCTTC.

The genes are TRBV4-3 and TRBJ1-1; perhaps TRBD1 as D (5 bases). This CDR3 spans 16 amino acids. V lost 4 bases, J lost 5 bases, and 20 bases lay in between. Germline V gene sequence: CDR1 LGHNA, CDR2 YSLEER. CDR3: CASSPARGSRGTEAFF. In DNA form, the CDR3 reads TGCGCCAGCAGCCCCGCGCGGGGCAGTCGGGGGACTGAAGCTTTCTTT.

CDR3 loop: CASSQEGPLGGQPQHF. CDR3 in DNA: TGCGCCAGCAGCCAAGAGGGGCCTCTGGGGGGTCAGCCCCAGCATTTT. This chain connects TRBV4-3 to TRBJ1-5; D may be TRBD1 (5 bases). The CDR3 covers 16 residues. V dropped 0 bases and J dropped 6 bases, with 15 bases sitting between them. CDR1 and CDR2 from the germline V gene are LGHNA and YSLEER.

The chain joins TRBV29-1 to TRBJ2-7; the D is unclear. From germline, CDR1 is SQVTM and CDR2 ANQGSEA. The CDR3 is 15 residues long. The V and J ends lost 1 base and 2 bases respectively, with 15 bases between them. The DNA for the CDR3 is TGCAGCGTTGAAGTTAGAGCGACGCCAACCTACGAGCAGTACTTC. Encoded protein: CSVEVRATPTYEQYF.

As DNA, the CDR3 is TGTGCCACCAGCAAAAGAGCTCGCGGTGACGAGCAGTACTTC. Translating gives CATSKRARGDEQYF. The rearrangement links TRBV15 to TRBJ2-7; D is unresolved. V shed 4 bases and J shed 5 bases, with 15 bases lying between them. This CDR3 region has 14 residues. Germline values: CDR1 LNHNV, CDR2 YYDKDF (reference sequence).

CDR3 bases: TGTGCCAGCAGCTTGGACAGCCCTCAGAACTATGGCTACACCTTC. This sequence encodes CASSLDSPQNYGYTF. The chain employs TRBV7-2 and TRBJ1-2; D possibly corresponds to TRBD1 (6 bases). CDR3 size: 15 residues. Trimming cost V 3 bases and J 2 bases, with 13 bases left between them. Germline CDR1 reads SGHTA; CDR2 reads FQGNSA. The full variable domain, completed using reference TRBV7-2 and TRBJ1-2, is GAGVSQSPSNKVTEKGKDVELRCDPISGHTALYWYRQSLGQGLEFLIYFQGNSAPDKSGLPSDRFSAERTGGSVSTLTIQRTQQEDSAVYLCASSLDSPQNYGYTFGSGTRLTVV.

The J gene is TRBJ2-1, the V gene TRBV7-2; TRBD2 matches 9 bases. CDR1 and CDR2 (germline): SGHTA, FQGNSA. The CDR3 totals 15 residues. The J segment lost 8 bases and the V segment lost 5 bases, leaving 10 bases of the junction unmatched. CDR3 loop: CASSVRLAEGYEQFF. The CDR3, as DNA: TGTGCCAGCAGCGTAAGACTAGCGGAGGGCTATGAGCAGTTCTTC.

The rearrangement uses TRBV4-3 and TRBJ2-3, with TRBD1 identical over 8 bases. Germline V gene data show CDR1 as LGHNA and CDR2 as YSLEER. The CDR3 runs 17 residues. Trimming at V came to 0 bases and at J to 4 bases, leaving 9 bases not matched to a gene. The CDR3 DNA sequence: TGCGCCAGCAGCCAAGACCCAGGGGGCCCCAGGGCAGATACGCAGTATTTT. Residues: CASSQDPGGPRADTQYF.

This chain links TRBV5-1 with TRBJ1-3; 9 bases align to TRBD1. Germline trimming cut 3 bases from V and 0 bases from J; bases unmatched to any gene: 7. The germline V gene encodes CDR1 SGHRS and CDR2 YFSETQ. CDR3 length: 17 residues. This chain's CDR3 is CASSSRDRDASGNTIYF. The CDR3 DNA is TGCGCCAGCAGCTCACGGGACAGGGACGCCTCTGGAAACACCATATATTTT.

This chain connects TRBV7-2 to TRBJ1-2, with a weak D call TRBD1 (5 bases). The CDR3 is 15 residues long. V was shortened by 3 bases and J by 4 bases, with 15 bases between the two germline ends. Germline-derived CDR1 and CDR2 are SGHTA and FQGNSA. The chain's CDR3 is CASSLGGEASYGYTF. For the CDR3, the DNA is TGTGCCAGCAGCTTGGGAGGGGAGGCGAGCTATGGCTACACCTTC.

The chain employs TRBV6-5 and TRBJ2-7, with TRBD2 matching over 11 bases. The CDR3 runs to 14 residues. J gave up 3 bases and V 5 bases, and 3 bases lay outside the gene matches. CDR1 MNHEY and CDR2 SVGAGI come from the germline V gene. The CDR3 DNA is TGTGCCAGCAGTACTAGCGGGGGTAACTACGAGCAGTACTTC. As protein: CASSTSGGNYEQYF.

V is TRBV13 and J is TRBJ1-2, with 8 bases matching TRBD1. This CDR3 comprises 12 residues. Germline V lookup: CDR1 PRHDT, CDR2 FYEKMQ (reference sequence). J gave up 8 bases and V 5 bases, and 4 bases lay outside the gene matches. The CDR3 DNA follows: TGTGCCAGCAGCCCTCGACAGGGGGGCTACACCTTC. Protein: CASSPRQGGYTF. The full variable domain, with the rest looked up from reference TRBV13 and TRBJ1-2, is AAGVIQSPRHLIKEKRETATLKCYPIPRHDTVYWYQQGPGQDPQFLISFYEKMQSDKGSIPDRFSAQQFSDYHSELNMSSLELGDSALYFCASSPRQGGYTFGSGTRLTVV.

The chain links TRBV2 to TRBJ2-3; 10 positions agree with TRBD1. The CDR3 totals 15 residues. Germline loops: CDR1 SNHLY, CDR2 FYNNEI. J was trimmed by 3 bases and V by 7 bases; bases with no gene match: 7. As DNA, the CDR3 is TGTGCCAGCACGGTCCGGGACAGGGGAACAGATACGCAGTATTTT. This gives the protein CASTVRDRGTDTQYF.

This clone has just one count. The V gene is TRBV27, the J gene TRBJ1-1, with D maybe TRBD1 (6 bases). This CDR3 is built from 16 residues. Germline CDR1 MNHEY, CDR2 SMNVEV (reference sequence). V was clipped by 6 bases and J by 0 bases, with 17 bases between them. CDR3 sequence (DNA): TGTGCCAGCAGGACCATCGAGGGGGTGCTGAACACTGAAGCTTTCTTT. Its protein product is CASRTIEGVLNTEAFF.

The CDR3, as DNA: TGTGCCAGAAGCTTGAGTTCGGCGACAGGGTACCACGAGCAGTACTTC. Translating gives CARSLSSATGYHEQYF. The chain uses TRBV5-3 and TRBJ2-7; 7 bases line up with TRBD1. TRBV5-3 is marked as an open reading frame, function uncertain. This CDR3 spans 16 amino acids. V dropped 1 base and J dropped 5; count of bases not matched to a gene: 12.

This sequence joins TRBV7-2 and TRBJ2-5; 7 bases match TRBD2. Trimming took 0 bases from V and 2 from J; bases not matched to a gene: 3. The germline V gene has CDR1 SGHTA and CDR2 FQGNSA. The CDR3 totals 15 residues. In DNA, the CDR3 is TGTGCCAGCAGCTTAGCGCCCGGGAGGCAAGAGACCCAGTACTTC. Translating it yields CASSLAPGRQETQYF.

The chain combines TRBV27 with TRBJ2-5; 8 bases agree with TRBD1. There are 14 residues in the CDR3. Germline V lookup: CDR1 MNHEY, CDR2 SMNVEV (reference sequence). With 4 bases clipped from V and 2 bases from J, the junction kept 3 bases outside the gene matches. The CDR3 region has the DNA TGTGCCAGCAGTTCCTACAGGGGGCAAGAGACCCAGTACTTC. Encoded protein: CASSSYRGQETQYF.